The 16 T cell receptor beta chains below come from one sample, sequenced in a study of neurological immune-mediated disorders. TCRdb processed the 5' RACE reads anew with MiXCR; each CDR3 protein has one entry. The profile shows more than 60,000 distinct CDR3 sequences, about 3.5% of them singletons. The sample was PBMCs. Every receptor here comes from a woman aged 50 to 60 with multiple sclerosis.

There are a few counts of this clonotype. This chain connects TRBV29-1 to TRBJ1-6; D not certain. Trimming took 4 bases from V and 10 from J, leaving 14 bases between them. The CDR3 contains 13 residues. Germline V gives CDR1 SQVTM, CDR2 ANQGSEA. The CDR3 sequence is CSVGDGRGSPLHF. CDR3 sequence (DNA): TGCAGCGTTGGAGATGGGCGCGGCTCACCCCTCCACTTT.

This clonotype was seen at least ten times. The chain combines TRBV20-1 with TRBJ1-1; no reliable D call. The germline V gene has CDR1 DFQATT and CDR2 SNEGSKA (reference sequence). Between the trimmed V and J ends, which lost 5 bases and 4 bases, there was a span of 14 bases. This CDR3 contains 13 residues. CDR3: CSARKGSVTEAFF. CDR3 sequence (DNA): TGCAGTGCTCGCAAGGGTAGCGTCACTGAAGCTTTCTTT.

In its sample, this clonotype was seen many times. J is TRBJ1-1 and V is TRBV20-1; 12 bases fit TRBD1. Trimming at V came to 6 bases and at J to 7 bases, leaving 6 bases not matched to a gene. There are 13 residues in the CDR3. CDR1 DFQATT and CDR2 SNEGSKA come from the germline V gene (reference sequence). The CDR3 region is CSAPGQGAFEAFF. DNA for the CDR3: TGCAGTGCCCCGGGACAGGGGGCGTTTGAAGCTTTCTTT.

This clonotype was seen a handful of times. The rearrangement links TRBV3-1 to TRBJ2-1; TRBD2 matches 9 bases. This CDR3 has 16 amino acids. CDR1 is LGHDT and CDR2 is YNNKEL in the germline V gene (reference sequence). With 0 bases clipped from V and 7 bases from J, the junction kept 7 bases outside the gene matches. The DNA of the CDR3 is TGTGCCAGCAGCCAAGATCCCGGACTAGCGCGGAATGAGCAGTTCTTC. Translating it yields CASSQDPGLARNEQFF.

This clonotype has at least ten counts. This rearrangement joins TRBV7-2 to TRBJ1-2; weak D call: TRBD1 (6 bases). V gave up 8 bases and J gave up 5 bases, with 18 bases separating them. Germline assignment: CDR1 SGHTA and CDR2 FQGNSA. The CDR3 covers 14 residues. CDR3 residues: CASLTGPQGYGYTF. CDR3 nucleotide sequence: TGTGCCAGCTTAACCGGGCCCCAGGGGTATGGCTACACCTTC.

This clonotype was seen repeatedly, ten times or more. This chain joins TRBV10-3 and TRBJ2-7; TRBD2 matches 9 bases. The germline gives CDR1 ENHRY, CDR2 SYGVKD. J lost 3 bases, V lost 10 bases, and 7 bases had no gene match. There are 13 residues in the CDR3. The CDR3 sequence: CATRGLANYEQYF. CDR3 in DNA: TGTGCCACCAGGGGACTAGCCAACTACGAGCAGTACTTC.

For this clonotype: A junction end diverges from the germline sequence, so it may reflect a read error. The rearrangement uses TRBV7-6 and TRBJ1-5; unclear D gene. Germline V gene lookup returns CDR1 SGHVS and CDR2 FNYEAQ. This CDR3 region has 12 residues. The CDR3: CASSFEGQPQNF. CDR3 sequence (DNA): TGTGCCAGCAGCTTTGAGGGTCAGCCCCAGAATTTT.

This clonotype was seen more than once but under ten times. The rearrangement joins TRBV6-6 to TRBJ1-1, with no clear D. This CDR3 has 14 residues. From germline, CDR1 is MNHNY and CDR2 SVGAGI (reference sequence). V was cut by 6 bases and J by 3 bases, with 14 bases left in between. CDR3: CASSSTGLDTEAFF. The CDR3 DNA follows: TGTGCCAGCAGCTCAACGGGGTTGGACACTGAAGCTTTCTTT.

This clonotype was seen repeatedly, ten times or more. This sequence joins TRBV6-5 and TRBJ2-5; D is possibly TRBD1 (5 bases). V lost 5 bases, J lost 2 bases, and 12 bases lay in between. CDR1 and CDR2 (germline): MNHEY, SVGAGI. The CDR3 has 14 residues. CDR3 loop: CASSRRQIQETQYF. The CDR3 DNA sequence: TGTGCCAGCAGTCGCCGACAGATACAAGAGACCCAGTACTTC.

This clonotype was seen more than once but under ten times. The chain uses TRBV15 and TRBJ2-3; 10 bases line up with TRBD2. Germline CDR1 reads LNHNV; CDR2 reads YYDKDF (reference sequence). The CDR3 has 16 amino acids. The V and J ends lost 1 base and 4 bases, in that order; junction bases with no gene match: 5. CDR3 nucleotide sequence: TGTGCCACCAGCAGAGGGGCTAGCGGGAGTGCAGATACGCAGTATTTT. It encodes CATSRGASGSADTQYF.

This clonotype has ten or more counts. The chain employs TRBV5-1 and TRBJ2-5, with D perhaps TRBD1 (6 bases). This CDR3 comprises 15 residues. V was pared by 4 bases and J by 2 bases, with 15 bases between. CDR1 SGHRS and CDR2 YFSETQ come from the germline V gene. CDR3 sequence (DNA): TGCGCCAGCAGCCCTAGGGGGACACCACAAGAGACCCAGTACTTC. Translated, it gives CASSPRGTPQETQYF.

This clonotype was detected many times. This sequence joins TRBV10-3 and TRBJ2-5, with 9 bases fitting TRBD1. J was trimmed by 4 bases and V by 6 bases; bases with no gene match: 3. This CDR3 has 13 amino acids. Germline V gene sequence: CDR1 ENHRY, CDR2 SYGVKD. Here the CDR3 reads CAIRPGQGETQYF. The CDR3, as DNA: TGTGCCATCAGGCCGGGACAGGGAGAGACCCAGTACTTC.

Ten or more counts support this clonotype. The rearrangement links TRBV12-3 or TRBV12-4 to TRBJ2-1, with TRBD2 identical over 10 bases. The V segment lost 6 bases and the J segment 4 bases; nucleotides outside the gene matches: 12. CDR3 length: 17 amino acids. The CDR3 is CASRPNSGRNKYNEQFF. CDR3 in DNA: TGTGCCAGCAGACCGAATAGCGGGAGGAATAAATACAATGAGCAGTTCTTC.

This chain connects TRBV20-1 to TRBJ1-1; tentatively, D is TRBD1 (5 bases). V lost 3 bases to trimming and J lost 0 bases, with 14 bases between them. This CDR3 has 15 residues. Germline V gene data show CDR1 as DFQATT and CDR2 as SNEGSKA (reference sequence). This chain's CDR3 is CSARDYGALNTEAFF. The CDR3 coding sequence is TGCAGTGCTAGGGACTATGGGGCATTGAACACTGAAGCTTTCTTT.

This clonotype was counted at least ten times. This chain joins TRBV29-1 and TRBJ2-5, with D perhaps matching TRBD2 (6 bases). Germline CDR1 and CDR2: SQVTM and ANQGSEA. The CDR3 length is 11 residues. V was cut by 1 base and J by 7 bases, with 7 bases left in between. CDR3 loop: CSVEGSGTQYF. The CDR3, as DNA: TGCAGCGTTGAAGGTAGCGGGACCCAGTACTTC.

This clonotype was found many times. The J gene is TRBJ1-5, the V gene TRBV7-2, with D possibly being TRBD1 (6 bases). The CDR3 loop spans 13 amino acids. CDR1 is SGHTA, CDR2 FQGNSA, per germline. V shed 0 bases and J shed 7 bases, with 7 bases lying between them. The CDR3 protein is CASSLAGGQPQHF. In DNA form, the CDR3 reads TGTGCCAGCAGCTTAGCAGGGGGACAGCCCCAGCATTTT.